This T cell receptor beta chain came from a study of cytomegalovirus exposure and HLA in healthy donors. This CDR3 is 15 amino acids long. CDR1 and CDR2 from the germline V gene are SGHAT and FQDESV (reference sequence). After removal of 2 bases from V and 5 bases from J, the junction contained 6 bases not matched to a gene. Study results and caveats: The authors listed over 150 TCR beta chains as cytomegalovirus-associated. An analysis done earlier found most TCR beta V segments productive about 90% or about 30% of the time.

With 60 Vbeta and 13 Jbeta primers, the PCR was carried out. Sequenced by immunoSEQ multiplex PCR; TCRdb stores in-frame clones only, minus some. The table shows 170,000 or so clones, with 65% to 85% occurring only once. Of note for this clone: Its antigen remains unidentified.

This TCR came from a woman between 50 and 59 years old in good health and CMV-seropositive. Sequenced: PBMCs. The genes are TRBV11-1 and TRBJ2-1, with TRBD2 matching over 7 bases. The CDR3 region has the DNA TGTGCCAGCAGCTTACGCGGGAGTCTAGACAATGAGCAGTTCTTC. Protein: CASSLRGSLDNEQFF.